This T cell receptor (beta chain) was found in a study of blood T cell repertoires in COVID-19. Study-level information: Italy, Spain and the United States were the sources of the convalescent and acute COVID-19 samples. From T cells, B-cell-depleted T cells, or PBMCs came the material, which was cDNA or gDNA.

Per the authors' pipeline: Amplification from reference gene primers served as the basis for estimated nucleated cell counts. Only in-frame clones appear in the TCRdb table, and some are missing; sequencing was by immunoSEQ multiplex PCR. V, J and clone size are those of that table, while D and trimming were read from the DNA. The data contain 200,000 to 250,000 clones, 70% to 90% of them seen just once; the ten biggest clones take up 3%. This CDR3 is 16 amino acids long. CDR1 is SQVTM and CDR2 is ANQGSEA in the germline V gene. V was clipped by 7 bases and J by 4 bases; unmatched bases: 19. The TCR sequence derives from a man aged 55 to 70 with acute or convalescent COVID-19. The chain combines TRBV29-1 with TRBJ2-7; TRBD1 matches 7 bases. Sequencing was performed on peripheral blood. The CDR3: CSAGGIKNRGRYEQYF. Written as DNA, the CDR3 is TGCAGCGCTGGAGGAATAAAAAACAGGGGTCGGTACGAGCAGTACTTC.